This T cell receptor (beta chain) appears in the sequencing data of a study of T cells in Graves' hyperthyroidism and ophthalmopathy. CDR1 and CDR2 (germline): MNHNS, SASEGT. This CDR3 has 16 residues. The V gene lost 8 bases and the J gene lost 2 bases, with 19 bases spanning the gap. Researchers took RNA transcripts and amplified the TCR beta CDR3 regions from them. A set of HTBI primers served as the primers for a first-round RT-PCR of the TCR CDR3. TCRdb redid the calling of the multiplex PCR reads with MiXCR, one entry per CDR3 protein. Among about 560,000 distinct CDR3 sequences listed, approximately 15% were seen once.

Material: blood. The sequence derives from a woman in her late teens or twenties with Graves' hyperthyroidism. The genes are TRBV6-1 and TRBJ1-5; no firm D call. The CDR3 sequence: CASYHYGVFRNQPQHF. The CDR3 bases are TGTGCCAGCTACCATTATGGGGTTTTTCGCAATCAGCCCCAGCATTTT.